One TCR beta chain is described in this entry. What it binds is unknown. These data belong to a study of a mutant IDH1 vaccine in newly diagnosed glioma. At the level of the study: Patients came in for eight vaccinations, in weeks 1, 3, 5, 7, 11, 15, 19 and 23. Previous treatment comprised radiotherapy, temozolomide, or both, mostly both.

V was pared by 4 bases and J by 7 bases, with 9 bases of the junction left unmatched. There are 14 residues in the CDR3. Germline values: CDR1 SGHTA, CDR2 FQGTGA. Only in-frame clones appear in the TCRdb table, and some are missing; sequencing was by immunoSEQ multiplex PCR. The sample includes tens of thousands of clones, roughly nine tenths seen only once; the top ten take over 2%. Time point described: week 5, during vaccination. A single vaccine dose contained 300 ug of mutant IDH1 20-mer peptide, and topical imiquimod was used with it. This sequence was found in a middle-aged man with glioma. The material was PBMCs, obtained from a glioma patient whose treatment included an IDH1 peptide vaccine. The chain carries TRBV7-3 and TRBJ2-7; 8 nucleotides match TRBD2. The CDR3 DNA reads TGTGCCAGCAGCTCGGGGGGGACGGCTGGGGAGCAGTACTTC. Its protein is CASSSGGTAGEQYF.